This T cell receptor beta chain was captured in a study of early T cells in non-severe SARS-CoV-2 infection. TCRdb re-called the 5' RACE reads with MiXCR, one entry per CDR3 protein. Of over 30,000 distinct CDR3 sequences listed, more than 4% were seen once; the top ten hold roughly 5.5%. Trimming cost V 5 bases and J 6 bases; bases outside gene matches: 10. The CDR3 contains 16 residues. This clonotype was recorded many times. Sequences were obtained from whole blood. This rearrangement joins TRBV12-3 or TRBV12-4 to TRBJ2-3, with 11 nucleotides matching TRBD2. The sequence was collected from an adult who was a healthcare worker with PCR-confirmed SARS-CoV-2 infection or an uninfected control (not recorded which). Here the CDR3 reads CASSHLAGGPHDTQYF. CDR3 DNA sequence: TGTGCCAGCAGTCATTTAGCGGGAGGGCCGCATGATACGCAGTATTTT.